This TCR beta chain comes out of a study of T-cell reconstitution after alpha-beta-depleted transplantation in children. Study observations and caveats: It was newly produced T cells that mostly accounted for T-cell counts and diversity one year after transplant. Recipient T cells and thymic progenitors that survived were the source of the high TCRbeta diversity seen at day 60 in some patients.

The length of the CDR3 is 16 residues. Germline V gives CDR1 MGHRA, CDR2 YSYEKL. V was pared by 3 bases and J by 1 base, with 6 bases of the junction left unmatched. A note on this clonotype: What it binds is not known.

Unique molecular identifiers were used in preparing the TCRbeta library. TCRdb reprocessed the PCR reads via MiXCR and lists one record per CDR3 protein. Of a few hundred thousand distinct CDR3 sequences in the sample, around 25% were seen once. This sequence originates from a girl aged 2-9 years with Fanconi anemia, due to receive a stem cell transplant. This chain joins TRBV4-1 and TRBJ2-5; 9 nucleotides match TRBD1. Sequencing was performed on PBMCs, taken before TCRalphabeta/CD19-depleted stem cell transplant. The DNA for the CDR3 is TGCGCCAGCAGCCAGAACTTGGGACAGGGCCAAGAGACCCAGTACTTC. Its protein product is CASSQNLGQGQETQYF.